These 21 T cell receptor beta chains were all obtained from the same sample, sequenced in a study of cytomegalovirus exposure and HLA in healthy donors. This PCR relied on a set of 60 Vbeta primers and 13 Jbeta primers. TCRdb's table, derived via immunoSEQ multiplex PCR, lists solely in-frame clones and lacks some. The sample has approximately 200,000 clones; 79% are singletons. The sample consisted of PBMCs. The origin of the receptors is a girl between 10 and 17 years old in good health and CMV-seropositive.

V is TRBV5-6 and J is TRBJ1-3; no reliable D call. V dropped 4 bases and J dropped 4 bases, with 15 bases sitting between them. Germline V gives CDR1 SGHDT, CDR2 YYEEEE. This CDR3 has 15 amino acids. The CDR3 bases are TGTGCCAGCAGCGCCCTGTCGTCGGGGGGAAACACCATATATTTT. It translates to CASSALSSGGNTIYF. Full variable domain (missing parts from reference TRBV5-6 and TRBJ1-3): DAGVTQSPTHLIKTRGQQVTLRCSPKSGHDTVSWYQQALGQGPQFIFQYYEEEERQRGNFPDRFSGHQFPNYSSELNVNALLLGDSALYLCASSALSSGGNTIYFGEGSWLTVV.

The rearrangement uses TRBV6-5 and TRBJ2-7, with 9 bases that match TRBD1. Germline CDR1 and CDR2: MNHEY and SVGAGI. V gave up 6 bases and J gave up 2 bases; unmatched junction bases: 5. The CDR3 spans 14 residues. The CDR3, as DNA: TGTGCCAGCAGCTGGGGACAGGGAACCTACGAGCAGTACTTC. Protein product: CASSWGQGTYEQYF.

The V gene is TRBV5-1, the J gene TRBJ2-5; 9 bases are a match to TRBD2. V lost 4 bases and J lost 3; bases outside the gene matches: 4. The CDR3 is 14 amino acids. Germline CDR1 reads SGHRS; CDR2 reads YFSETQ. CDR3 nucleotide sequence: TGCGCCAGCAGCCCGACTAGCGGAGAAGAGACCCAGTACTTC. Translation: CASSPTSGEETQYF.

Only a few counts were recorded for this clone. The chain combines TRBV6-6 with TRBJ2-7; TRBD1 agrees at 8 bases. The ends lost 6 bases at V and 4 bases at J; junction bases unmatched: 14. Germline lookup yields CDR1 MNHNY and CDR2 SVGAGI (reference sequence). CDR3 length: 16 amino acids. CDR3 amino acids: CASSLTGDRGRYEQYF. The CDR3 nucleotides are TGTGCCAGCAGCCTAACCGGAGACAGGGGACGGTACGAGCAGTACTTC.

This chain links TRBV7-8 with TRBJ1-6; D is perhaps TRBD1 (6 bases). The CDR3 length is 16 residues. The V and J ends lost 0 bases and 3 bases respectively, with 9 bases between them. Germline V gene lookup returns CDR1 SGHVS and CDR2 FQNEAQ. For the CDR3, the DNA is TGTGCCAGCAGCTTAGCCAAAGGGGGCTATAATTCACCCCTCCACTTT. Its translation is CASSLAKGGYNSPLHF.

The chain has TRBV18 and TRBJ2-7; 8 bases align to TRBD1. The V gene end was trimmed by 0 bases and the J gene end by 2 bases; junction bases not matched to a gene: 3. From germline, CDR1 is KGHSH and CDR2 LQKENI. This CDR3 is 15 amino acids long. The chain's CDR3 is CASSPPGQGPYEQYF. The CDR3 bases are TGTGCCAGCTCACCACCCGGACAGGGACCCTACGAGCAGTACTTC.

The chain carries TRBV23-1 and TRBJ2-1; a weak D match, TRBD2 (6 bases). TRBV23-1 is given ORF status, its function remaining uncertain. The CDR3 consists of 13 residues. Between the trimmed V and J ends, which lost 0 bases and 6 bases, there was a span of 6 bases. CDR3 sequence: CASSQSGGNEQFF. For the CDR3, the DNA is TGCGCCAGCAGTCAATCCGGGGGCAATGAGCAGTTCTTC.

Comment on this clone: A junction boundary mismatches the germline segment, possibly from a read error. The rearrangement joins TRBV7-9 to TRBJ2-2, with a possible D match to TRBD1 (5 bases). CDR1 SEHNR and CDR2 FQNEAQ come from the germline V gene (reference sequence). The CDR3 spans 17 residues. The CDR3 region is CSSSLSRARLNTGELFF. Written as DNA, the CDR3 is TGTTCCAGCAGCTTATCCAGGGCCCGACTTAACACCGGGGAGCTGTTTTTT.

V is TRBV19 and J is TRBJ2-5; D is unresolved. The CDR3 extends over 13 amino acids. Germline loops: CDR1 LNHDA, CDR2 SQIVND (reference sequence). Trimming took 9 bases from V and 0 from J, leaving 11 bases between them. The CDR3 nucleotides read TGTGCCAGCTCTTCAGGCGACCAAGAGACCCAGTACTTC. It codes for CASSSGDQETQYF.

This chain connects TRBV19 to TRBJ2-5; TRBD2 agrees at 8 bases. CDR1 and CDR2 (germline): LNHDA, SQIVND (reference sequence). The V gene end was trimmed by 7 bases and the J gene end by 5 bases; junction bases not matched to a gene: 9. This CDR3 comprises 14 residues. The CDR3 loop reads CASTAGGGRETQYF. Written as DNA, the CDR3 is TGTGCCAGTACCGCCGGGGGGGGCCGTGAGACCCAGTACTTC.

This chain joins TRBV7-9 and TRBJ2-7; D is undetermined. With 2 bases removed from V and 3 bases from J, the gap between germline ends came to 11 bases. Germline V gives CDR1 SEHNR, CDR2 FQNEAQ (reference sequence). This CDR3 is 14 amino acids long. CDR3 residues: CASSLSEKFYEQYF. CDR3 bases: TGTGCCAGCAGCTTAAGCGAGAAATTCTACGAGCAGTACTTC.

V is TRBV7-8 and J is TRBJ1-3; D is possibly TRBD1 (5 bases). This CDR3 comprises 15 residues. Trimming removed 1 base from V and 2 bases from J, with 9 bases in between. Germline V gene data show CDR1 as SGHVS and CDR2 as FQNEAQ. DNA for the CDR3: TGTGCCAGCAGCTTAGGCAGGGTCGCTGGAAACACCATATATTTT. Translation gives CASSLGRVAGNTIYF.

This rearrangement joins TRBV5-8 to TRBJ1-2; no definite D call. CDR3 size: 12 residues. CDR1 is SGHTS, CDR2 YDEGEE, per germline. Between the trimmed V and J ends, which lost 0 bases and 5 bases, there was a span of 5 bases. The CDR3 nucleotides are TGTGCCAGCAGCTTGGTGGAGTATGGCTACACCTTC. Translated, it gives CASSLVEYGYTF.

V and J are TRBV27 and TRBJ1-5; 7 bases align to TRBD1. Germline loops: CDR1 MNHEY, CDR2 SMNVEV (reference sequence). The V gene end was trimmed by 5 bases and the J gene end by 9 bases; junction bases not matched to a gene: 10. The CDR3 spans 14 residues. This chain's CDR3 is CASSPRTGPPPQHF. The CDR3 bases are TGTGCCAGCAGTCCGAGGACAGGCCCTCCGCCCCAGCATTTT.

The V gene is TRBV5-6, the J gene TRBJ2-5, with no clear D. The germline V gene has CDR1 SGHDT and CDR2 YYEEEE. The V end was cut by 4 bases, the J end by 0 bases, with 13 bases between. This CDR3 has 15 residues. CDR3 coding DNA: TGTGCCAGCAGCCGCATACAGCTCAACCAAGAGACCCAGTACTTC. Residues: CASSRIQLNQETQYF. Combining the CDR3 with reference TRBV5-6 and TRBJ2-5 gives the whole variable domain DAGVTQSPTHLIKTRGQQVTLRCSPKSGHDTVSWYQQALGQGPQFIFQYYEEEERQRGNFPDRFSGHQFPNYSSELNVNALLLGDSALYLCASSRIQLNQETQYFGPGTRLLVL.

V gene TRBV7-9 combines with J gene TRBJ1-1, with D perhaps matching TRBD1 (6 bases). Per the germline V gene, CDR1 is SEHNR and CDR2 is FQNEAQ (reference sequence). This CDR3 has 12 amino acids. V was cut by 5 bases and J by 8 bases, with 12 bases left in between. The CDR3 protein is CASSARGQEAFF. The CDR3 nucleotides read TGTGCCAGCAGCGCGCGGGGGCAGGAAGCTTTCTTT.

V is TRBV4-3 and J is TRBJ1-5, with 7 bases matching TRBD1. The CDR3 is 16 residues long. Germline V lookup: CDR1 LGHNA, CDR2 YSLEER. Unmatched junction bases numbered 8, after V lost 0 bases and J lost 6 bases. CDR3 sequence reads: CASSQELGGGSQPQHF. The CDR3 coding sequence is TGCGCCAGCAGCCAAGAGCTAGGGGGCGGCAGTCAGCCCCAGCATTTT.

The rearrangement uses TRBV27 and TRBJ1-1, with TRBD1 matching over 9 bases. Unmatched junction bases numbered 8, after V lost 5 bases and J lost 4 bases. Germline values: CDR1 MNHEY, CDR2 SMNVEV (reference sequence). This CDR3 has 15 residues. This CDR3 reads CASSHGTGWGTEAFF. The CDR3 DNA is TGTGCCAGCAGTCATGGGACAGGGTGGGGCACTGAAGCTTTCTTT.

V gene TRBV6-1 combines with J gene TRBJ2-3; D is unresolved. CDR1 MNHNS and CDR2 SASEGT come from the germline V gene. Trimming stripped 7 bases from V and 0 bases from J, with 14 bases between. The CDR3 runs 15 residues. The CDR3 loop is CASTELVESTDTQYF. As DNA, the CDR3 is TGTGCCAGCACTGAGCTAGTCGAGAGCACAGATACGCAGTATTTT.

The V and J genes are TRBV7-8 and TRBJ2-5, with TRBD1 identical over 10 bases. The junction had 5 bases not matched to a gene; V was cut back by 5 bases and J by 2 bases. The CDR3 consists of 15 residues. The germline gives CDR1 SGHVS, CDR2 FQNEAQ. The CDR3, as DNA: TGTGCCAGCAGCCCGGGGACAGGGGTACAAGAGACCCAGTACTTC. This sequence encodes CASSPGTGVQETQYF.

V and J are TRBV15 and TRBJ1-2, with 7 bases fitting TRBD1. CDR1 is LNHNV and CDR2 is YYDKDF in the germline V gene (reference sequence). Unmatched junction bases numbered 5, after V lost 8 bases and J lost 2 bases. The CDR3 has 13 residues. CDR3 residues: CATRQGINYGYTF. In nucleotides, the CDR3 is TGTGCCACCCGACAGGGAATAAACTATGGCTACACCTTC.